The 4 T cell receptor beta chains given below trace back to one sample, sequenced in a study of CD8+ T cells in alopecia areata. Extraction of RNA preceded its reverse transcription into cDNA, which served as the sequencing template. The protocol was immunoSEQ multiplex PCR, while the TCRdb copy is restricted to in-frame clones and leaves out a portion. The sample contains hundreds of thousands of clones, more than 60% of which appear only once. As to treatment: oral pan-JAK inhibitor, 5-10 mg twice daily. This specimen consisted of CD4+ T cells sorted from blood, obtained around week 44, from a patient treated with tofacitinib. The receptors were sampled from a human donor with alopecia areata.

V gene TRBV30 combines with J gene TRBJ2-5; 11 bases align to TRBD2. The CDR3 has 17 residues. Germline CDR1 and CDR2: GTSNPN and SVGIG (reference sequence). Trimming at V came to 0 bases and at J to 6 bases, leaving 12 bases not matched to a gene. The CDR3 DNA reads TGTGCCTGGAGTGTAACGGGAGGGCTAGCGGGGGGTAAGACCCAGTACTTC. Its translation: CAWSVTGGLAGGKTQYF.

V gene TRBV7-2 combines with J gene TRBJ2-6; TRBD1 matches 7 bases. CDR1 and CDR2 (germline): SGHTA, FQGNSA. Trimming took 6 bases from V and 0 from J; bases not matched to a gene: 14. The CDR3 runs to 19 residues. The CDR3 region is CASRVSHGTVVSGANVLTF. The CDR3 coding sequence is TGTGCCAGCAGGGTGTCGCACGGGACAGTAGTCTCTGGGGCCAACGTCCTGACTTTC.

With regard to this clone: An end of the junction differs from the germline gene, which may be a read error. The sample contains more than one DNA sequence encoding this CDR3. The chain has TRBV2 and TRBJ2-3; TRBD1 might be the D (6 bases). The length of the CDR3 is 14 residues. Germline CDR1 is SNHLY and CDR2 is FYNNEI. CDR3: CASNRADSTDTQYF. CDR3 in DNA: TGTGCCAGCAATCGAGCGGACAGCACAGATACACAGTATTTT.

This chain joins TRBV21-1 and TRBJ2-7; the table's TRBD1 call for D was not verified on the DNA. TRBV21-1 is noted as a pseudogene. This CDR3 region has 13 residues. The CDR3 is CASRTGTYYEQYF. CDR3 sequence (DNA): TGTGCCAGTCGCACAGGGACGTACTACGAGCAGTACTTC.